These T cell receptor beta chains were read from a single sample in a study of T cell repertoires in cytomegalovirus infection. TCRdb re-called the reads with MiXCR, one entry per CDR3 protein. This sample has around 89,000 distinct CDR3 sequences, with 25% to 30% found just once. Antigens for these TCRs are unknown. The sequencing here drew on CD8+ T cells from cultured PBMCs, taken from culture after CMV antigen stimulation. All receptors derive from a human donor in good health (CMV status not recorded). Some clones in this sample may be carry-over from other donors' samples. CDR3s include the opening cysteine and the closing phenylalanine or tryptophan. A D gene is named only where the DNA matches it firmly. Clone size, where shown, is once, few, many, or a class for clones that have expanded.

v_gene	j_gene	d_gene	abundance	CDR3aa	CDR3nt
TRBV27	TRBJ2-7	-	few	CASSLAQTYEQYF	TGTGCCAGCAGTTTAGCACAGACCTACGAGCAGTACTTC
TRBV3-1	TRBJ1-1	-	few	CASSQAENTEAFF	TGTGCCAGCAGCCAGGCAGAGAACACTGAAGCTTTCTTT
TRBV5-6	TRBJ1-2	TRBD1	-	CASSSGTGEIYYGYTF	TGTGCCAGCAGTTCCGGGACAGGGGAAATCTACTATGGCTACACCTTC
TRBV20-1	TRBJ1-1	TRBD1	few	CSARGTGANTEAFF	TGCAGTGCTAGGGGGACAGGGGCCAACACTGAAGCTTTCTTT
TRBV4-1	TRBJ1-1	-	-	CASRRIGGNTEAFF	TGCGCCAGCAGACGTATAGGAGGGAACACTGAAGCTTTCTTT
TRBV14	TRBJ2-1	TRBD2	-	CASSPLLANEQFF	TGTGCCAGCAGCCCCTTACTAGCGAATGAGCAGTTCTTC
TRBV2	TRBJ1-1	-	-	CASRKTAVNTEAFF	TGTGCCAGCAGGAAAACAGCGGTGAACACTGAAGCTTTCTTT
TRBV28	TRBJ1-2	-	few	CASTLGLGGGYTF	TGTGCCAGCACCCTAGGGTTGGGCGGAGGCTACACCTTC
TRBV5-5	TRBJ2-5	TRBD1	few	CASSLGQVQETQYF	TGTGCCAGCAGTTTGGGACAGGTCCAAGAGACCCAGTACTTC
TRBV27	TRBJ2-1	TRBD2	-	CASSFRLADEQFF	TGTGCCAGCAGTTTCAGGCTAGCGGATGAGCAGTTCTTC
TRBV6-6	TRBJ2-3	-	-	CASSAKTGSTDTQYF	TGTGCCAGCAGTGCCAAGACTGGTAGCACAGATACGCAGTATTTT
TRBV12-3/TRBV12-4	TRBJ1-1	-	medium-sized	CASSFSRSGTEAFF	TGTGCCAGCAGTTTCAGCAGATCGGGCACTGAAGCTTTCTTT
TRBV4-1	TRBJ1-2	-	-	CASSPRLGSNYGYTF	TGCGCCAGCAGCCCTCGTCTGGGGTCTAACTATGGCTACACCTTC
TRBV4-1	TRBJ2-1	TRBD2	-	CASSHLGGNEQFF	TGCGCCAGCAGCCACCTGGGGGGGAATGAGCAGTTCTTC
TRBV7-9	TRBJ1-2	TRBD1	many	CASSYLPDRSNYGYTF	TGTGCCAGCAGCTACCTTCCGGACAGGTCTAACTATGGCTACACCTTC
TRBV7-9	TRBJ2-5	TRBD1	-	CASSFPGTGAWETQYF	TGTGCCAGCAGCTTTCCTGGGACAGGGGCATGGGAGACCCAGTACTTC